The 10 T cell receptor beta chains below were found in one sample sequenced in a study of shared clonotypes between healthy human individuals. Assay: immunoSEQ multiplex PCR; the TCRdb copy retains only in-frame clones and omits some. The sample holds roughly 890,000 clones, 80% to 95% seen once. CD45RO-negative cells were positively selected for CCR7, leaving out terminally differentiated effector memory CD45RA+ cells. Source material: naive CD8+ T cells sorted from blood. The receptors derive from a man younger than 45 in good health.

The rearrangement uses TRBV9 and TRBJ2-7; D is ambiguous. Trimming shortened V by 0 bases and J by 3 bases, and 13 bases separated the two germline ends. Germline CDR1 reads SGDLS; CDR2 reads YYNGEE. This CDR3 is 15 amino acids long. The CDR3 protein is CASSVAATNSYEQYF. The CDR3 DNA reads TGTGCCAGCAGCGTAGCAGCGACGAACAGCTACGAGCAGTACTTC. Full variable domain (rest looked up from reference TRBV9 and TRBJ2-7): DSGVTQTPKHLITATGQRVTLRCSPRSGDLSVYWYQQSLDQGLQFLIQYYNGEERAKGNILERFSAQQFPDLHSELNLSSLELGDSALYFCASSVAATNSYEQYFGPGTRLTVT.

V and J are TRBV19 and TRBJ2-1, with D perhaps matching TRBD1 or TRBD2 (5 bases each). Trimming cost V 4 bases and J 5 bases, with 15 bases left between them. The germline V gene has CDR1 LNHDA and CDR2 SQIVND (reference sequence). The CDR3 consists of 15 residues. This CDR3 reads CASSTYGTPNNEQFF. For the CDR3, the DNA is TGTGCCAGTAGTACCTACGGGACCCCTAACAATGAGCAGTTCTTC.

This rearrangement joins TRBV4-1 to TRBJ2-7; no firm D call. Germline CDR1 and CDR2: MGHRA and YSYEKL. V lost 0 bases and J 4 bases, leaving 7 bases between the germline ends. The CDR3 is made up of 13 amino acids. The CDR3 protein is CASSQEKYYEQYF. The CDR3 DNA is TGCGCCAGCAGCCAAGAAAAGTATTACGAGCAGTACTTC.

V and J are TRBV2 and TRBJ1-5; 10 bases are shared with TRBD1. From germline, CDR1 is SNHLY and CDR2 FYNNEI. V was clipped by 5 bases and J by 0 bases; unmatched bases: 10. The CDR3 has 18 residues. CDR3: CASSPGTGDVYSNQPQHF. The CDR3 bases are TGTGCCAGCAGTCCCGGGACAGGGGACGTTTATAGCAATCAGCCCCAGCATTTT.

The V and J genes are TRBV11-2 and TRBJ2-3, with D unclear. Trimming took 5 bases from V and 6 from J, leaving 9 bases between them. Germline V CDR1 and CDR2: SGHAT, FQNNGV. The CDR3 sequence is 12 residues long. CDR3 in amino acids: CASSRVQDTQYF. For the CDR3, the DNA is TGTGCCAGCAGCCGTGTTCAGGATACGCAGTATTTT.

The chain combines TRBV11-3 with TRBJ2-1; 8 bases fit TRBD1. The CDR3 contains 15 residues. The J segment lost 3 bases and the V segment lost 6 bases, leaving 7 bases of the junction unmatched. Germline lookup yields CDR1 SGHNT and CDR2 YENEEA. CDR3 residues: CASSPGTGNYNEQFF. DNA for the CDR3: TGTGCCAGCAGTCCCGGGACAGGAAACTACAATGAGCAGTTCTTC.

On this clone itself: The identical CDR3 is also encoded by other nucleotide sequences in the sample. The V gene is TRBV27, the J gene TRBJ2-2; no definite D call. CDR1 and CDR2 from the germline V gene are MNHEY and SMNVEV (reference sequence). This CDR3 is 14 amino acids long. V dropped 3 bases and J dropped 2 bases, with 7 bases sitting between them. The CDR3 spells CASSLGLNTGELFF. The CDR3 DNA reads TGTGCCAGCAGTTTGGGCCTCAACACCGGGGAGCTGTTTTTT.

The chain has TRBV9 and TRBJ1-1, with 9 bases aligning to TRBD1. V lost 4 bases and J lost 8; bases outside the gene matches: 6. From germline, CDR1 is SGDLS and CDR2 YYNGEE. The CDR3 covers 13 residues. CDR3: CASSPIGQGEAFF. The CDR3 bases are TGTGCCAGCAGCCCCATAGGACAGGGGGAAGCTTTCTTT. Variable domain in full (rest from reference TRBV9 and TRBJ1-1): DSGVTQTPKHLITATGQRVTLRCSPRSGDLSVYWYQQSLDQGLQFLIQYYNGEERAKGNILERFSAQQFPDLHSELNLSSLELGDSALYFCASSPIGQGEAFFGQGTRLTVV.

The chain recombines TRBV7-2 with TRBJ1-1; D is uncertain. The germline V gene has CDR1 SGHTA and CDR2 FQGNSA. The V and J ends lost 1 base and 6 bases respectively, with 15 bases between them. The CDR3 has 15 amino acids. The CDR3 spells CASSLGQGPNAEAFF. CDR3 coding DNA: TGTGCCAGCAGCTTAGGGCAAGGACCTAACGCTGAAGCTTTCTTT.

This clone appeared once. V is TRBV7-6 and J is TRBJ1-5; D is ambiguous. This CDR3 region has 15 residues. The V gene lost 5 bases and the J gene lost 2 bases, with 13 bases spanning the gap. Germline V gene lookup returns CDR1 SGHVS and CDR2 FNYEAQ. The CDR3 DNA is TGTGCCAGCAGCCCGGGATCCGGGGGCAATCAGCCCCAGCATTTT. It codes for CASSPGSGGNQPQHF.